Shown below are 9 T cell receptor beta chains from a single sample sequenced in a study of blood T cells in healthy people across ages. Using a J-beta primer mix together with a sample-barcoded 5' primer, a second PCR was run for roughly 6 to 12 cycles. TCRdb used MiXCR to reprocess the 5' RACE reads, holding one entry per CDR3 protein. Altogether around 710,000 distinct CDR3 sequences are present, approximately 39% being singletons, with the ten largest covering roughly 20%. Material for sequencing was blood. Every receptor here comes from a woman aged 60-75 years in good health.

This sequence joins TRBV6-5 and TRBJ2-7, with 8 bases lining up with TRBD1. The CDR3 has 15 amino acids. In germline, CDR1 is MNHEY, CDR2 SVGAGI. V was pared by 0 bases and J by 7 bases, with 8 bases of the junction left unmatched. CDR3 nucleotides: TGTGCCAGCAGTTACTCAAGGACAGGGACTTGGGAGCAGTACTTC. Translating gives CASSYSRTGTWEQYF.

The genes are TRBV10-3 and TRBJ1-1; D is possibly TRBD1 (5 bases). V lost 5 bases to trimming and J lost 5 bases, with 15 bases between them. CDR1 ENHRY and CDR2 SYGVKD come from the germline V gene. The CDR3 loop spans 14 amino acids. In DNA form, the CDR3 reads TGTGCCATCAGTCTCGTCCAGGGTGAGACTGAAGCTTTCTTT. This codes for CAISLVQGETEAFF.

This clonotype has just a few counts. This rearrangement joins TRBV20-1 to TRBJ2-7; tentatively, D is TRBD2 (5 bases). Germline CDR1 is DFQATT and CDR2 is SNEGSKA (reference sequence). The CDR3 covers 16 residues. V shed 5 bases and J shed 1 base, with 21 bases lying between them. CDR3 loop: CSAELARAKKSYEQYF. The CDR3 coding sequence is TGCAGTGCTGAGCTAGCCCGGGCCAAGAAATCCTACGAGCAGTACTTC.

The chain combines TRBV6-5 with TRBJ2-1, with 13 bases lining up with TRBD2. J gave up 8 bases and V 2 bases, and 3 bases lay outside the gene matches. The CDR3 covers 15 residues. From germline, CDR1 is MNHEY and CDR2 SVGAGI. The CDR3 region is CASSYRGLAGDEQFF. CDR3 sequence (DNA): TGTGCCAGCAGTTACCGAGGACTAGCGGGAGATGAGCAGTTCTTC.

This clonotype was detected a few times. This chain links TRBV7-3 with TRBJ2-1; possibly TRBD2 for D (6 bases). The germline V and J ends were trimmed by 5 bases and 5 bases, with 19 bases remaining between them. The V gene's germline CDR1 is SGHTA and CDR2 FQGTGA. The CDR3 extends over 16 amino acids. CDR3 amino acids: CASSTLATPGNNEQFF. CDR3 nucleotides: TGTGCCAGCAGCACTCTAGCGACCCCTGGCAACAATGAGCAGTTCTTC.

The V call is TRBV9, the J call TRBJ2-1, with 10 bases identical to TRBD2. CDR1 and CDR2 (germline): SGDLS, YYNGEE. The CDR3 spans 15 residues. Trimming removed 2 bases from V and 5 bases from J; junction bases left unmatched: 4. The CDR3 protein is CASSVGLAENNEQFF. In DNA, the CDR3 is TGTGCCAGCAGCGTTGGACTAGCGGAAAACAATGAGCAGTTCTTC.

This clonotype was picked up many times. V gene TRBV6-6 combines with J gene TRBJ2-7, with TRBD2 matching 14 bases. After removal of 3 bases from V and 3 bases from J, the junction contained 7 bases not matched to a gene. Per the germline V gene, CDR1 is MNHNY and CDR2 is SVGAGI (reference sequence). This CDR3 comprises 17 residues. This CDR3 reads CASSYGTSGRAYYEQYF. The CDR3 DNA is TGTGCCAGCAGTTATGGGACTAGCGGGAGAGCCTACTACGAGCAGTACTTC.

This chain links TRBV7-9 with TRBJ2-3, with D uncertain. V lost 1 base, J lost 5 bases, and 10 bases lay in between. The CDR3 is 14 residues long. CDR1 is SEHNR, CDR2 FQNEAQ, per germline (reference sequence). CDR3 sequence (DNA): TGTGCCAGCAGCTTAGGTCTGTTCCTAGATACGCAGTATTTT. It codes for CASSLGLFLDTQYF. Full variable domain (rest looked up from reference TRBV7-9 and TRBJ2-3): DTGVSQNPRHKITKRGQNVTFRCDPISEHNRLYWYRQTLGQGPEFLTYFQNEAQLEKSRLLSDRFSAERPKGSFSTLEIQRTEQGDSAMYLCASSLGLFLDTQYFGPGTRLTVL.

This clonotype has a handful of counts. The J gene is TRBJ2-1, the V gene TRBV7-2; 14 nucleotides agree with TRBD2. Trimming took 5 bases from V and 5 from J; bases not matched to a gene: 2. Germline CDR1 reads SGHTA; CDR2 reads FQGNSA. This CDR3 has 15 residues. The CDR3 region is CASSRGLAGDNEQFF. As DNA, the CDR3 is TGTGCCAGCAGCCGGGGACTAGCGGGAGACAATGAGCAGTTCTTC.